A selection of T cell receptor beta chains follows, all from one sample in a study of identical twins. Each CDR3 protein is one row after TCRdb ran MiXCR on the 5' RACE reads. The table shows approximately 230,000 distinct CDR3 sequences, with around 6.5% occurring only once. These data were also filed under a second study, of T cells expressing NK-cell markers.

Material for sequencing was CD8+ T cells sorted from blood. The source of these receptors is a woman aged 18 to 35 in good health. The CDR3 runs from the conserved cysteine through the conserved F or W. D genes are given only for firm matches. A row's size may be missing; if present it is once, few, many or a size class.

j_call,clone_size,v_call,d_call,cdr3_aa,cdr3_nt
TRBJ2-2,.,TRBV11-2,.,CASSDRDANTGELFF,TGTGCCAGCAGCGACCGGGACGCCAACACCGGGGAGCTGTTTTTT
TRBJ1-1,many,TRBV7-9,.,CASRSLGGAFF,TGTGCCAGCAGATCTCTGGGGGGGGCTTTCTTT
TRBJ1-1,.,TRBV11-2,.,CASSPQAMNTEAFF,TGTGCCAGCAGCCCACAGGCTATGAACACTGAAGCTTTCTTT
TRBJ1-1,many,TRBV5-1,.,CASSLSPDWDTEAFF,TGCGCCAGCAGCTTGTCCCCTGATTGGGACACTGAAGCTTTCTTT
TRBJ1-1,many,TRBV29-1,.,CSVVMSQRAFF,TGCAGCGTTGTAATGTCCCAACGGGCTTTCTTT
TRBJ2-2,many,TRBV7-9,TRBD1,CASSPGQGNTGELFF,TGTGCCAGCAGCCCGGGACAGGGTAACACCGGGGAGCTGTTTTTT
TRBJ2-7,few,TRBV12-3/TRBV12-4,.,CASSLGTEWSF,TGTGCCAGCAGTTTAGGGACCGAATGGTCGTTC
TRBJ2-3,.,TRBV30,TRBD2,CAWSEAGGGADTQYF,TGTGCCTGGAGTGAAGCGGGAGGTGGGGCAGATACGCAGTATTTT
TRBJ2-1,few,TRBV5-6,.,CASSLVGGPHNEQFF,TGTGCCAGCAGCTTGGTGGGGGGGCCCCACAATGAGCAGTTCTTC
TRBJ2-3,many,TRBV10-3,.,CAIEQAGTQYF,TGTGCCATCGAACAAGCGGGTACGCAGTATTTT
TRBJ2-7,.,TRBV4-3,TRBD2,CASSQDGGRARYEQYF,TGCGCCAGCAGCCAAGACGGCGGGAGGGCCCGCTACGAGCAGTACTTC
TRBJ2-1,few,TRBV20-1,.,CSARDRSAPVSAYNEQFF,TGCAGTGCTAGAGATCGGTCAGCCCCAGTCAGCGCCTACAATGAGCAGTTCTTC
TRBJ1-6,many,TRBV5-6,.,CASSLFRAPNSPLHF,TGTGCCAGCAGCTTGTTTCGGGCTCCCAATTCACCCCTCCACTTT
TRBJ1-1,few,TRBV3-1,TRBD1,CASSPGWQGATEAFF,TGTGCCAGCAGTCCTGGATGGCAGGGGGCCACTGAAGCTTTCTTT
TRBJ1-5,.,TRBV5-5,.,CASSLAGAGNQPQHF,TGTGCCAGCAGCTTGGCCGGGGCAGGTAATCAGCCCCAGCATTTT
TRBJ2-1,many,TRBV6-7,.,CASREGNARFF,TGTGCCAGCAGAGAGGGGAACGCGAGGTTCTTC
TRBJ2-2,few,TRBV20-1,.,CSAAERRGTGELFF,TGCAGTGCCGCAGAACGCAGGGGCACCGGGGAGCTGTTTTTT
TRBJ1-6,.,TRBV5-6,.,CASSPGTGGSPLHF,TGTGCCAGCAGCCCCGGGACTGGTGGGTCACCCCTCCACTTT
TRBJ2-1,few,TRBV29-1,.,CSARDTAYNEQFF,TGCAGCGCCCGGGACACAGCCTACAATGAGCAGTTCTTC
TRBJ2-7,.,TRBV29-1,.,CSVEVRGSESSYEQYF,TGCAGCGTTGAAGTTCGGGGTTCCGAAAGCTCCTACGAGCAGTACTTC
TRBJ2-4,few,TRBV11-2,.,CASSLVSSGNPTRLAKNIQYF,TGTGCCAGCAGCTTAGTTAGTTCGGGGAACCCCACCCGCCTAGCCAAAAACATTCAGTACTTC
TRBJ2-7,many,TRBV7-2,.,CASSRPRGRDNEQYF,TGTGCCAGCAGCCGCCCCCGAGGGAGAGACAACGAGCAGTACTTC
TRBJ2-5,.,TRBV2,TRBD1,CASMGSKGANWETQYF,TGTGCCAGCATGGGGAGTAAGGGGGCGAACTGGGAGACCCAGTACTTC
TRBJ2-7,few,TRBV5-1,TRBD1,CASSWDRANEQYF,TGCGCCAGCAGCTGGGACAGGGCTAACGAGCAGTACTTC
TRBJ2-1,many,TRBV6-2/TRBV6-3,.,CASSYGWDEQFF,TGTGCCAGCAGTTATGGTTGGGATGAGCAGTTCTTC
TRBJ2-1,many,TRBV7-9,.,CASRAVSSYNEQFF,TGTGCCAGTCGAGCGGTTTCCTCCTACAATGAGCAGTTCTTC
TRBJ2-3,.,TRBV20-1,.,CSASEPAADTQYF,TGCAGTGCTAGCGAGCCGGCGGCAGATACGCAGTATTTT
TRBJ1-2,once,TRBV27,TRBD1,CASSHTGGAGGYTF,TGTGCCAGCAGTCATACAGGGGGCGCAGGAGGCTACACCTTC
TRBJ1-2,many,TRBV4-3,.,CASSLLGYGYTF,TGCGCCAGCAGCCTTTTGGGTTATGGCTACACCTTC
TRBJ2-7,few,TRBV9,TRBD1,CASSEGTGYYEQYF,TGTGCCAGCAGTGAGGGGACAGGGTATTACGAGCAGTACTTC
TRBJ2-5,few,TRBV7-6,TRBD2,CASSSEPAGGETQYF,TGTGCCAGCAGCTCCGAGCCAGCGGGGGGTGAGACCCAGTACTTC
TRBJ2-5,many,TRBV20-1,.,CSARDGDGLETQYF,TGCAGTGCTAGAGACGGGGATGGATTAGAGACCCAGTACTTC
TRBJ2-1,.,TRBV7-9,TRBD1,CASSLRDRVDEQFF,TGTGCCAGCAGTCTGCGGGACAGGGTGGATGAGCAGTTCTTC
TRBJ1-1,many,TRBV12-3/TRBV12-4,.,CASSLPTGEAFF,TGTGCCAGCAGTTTACCGACGGGAGAAGCTTTCTTT
TRBJ1-5,.,TRBV20-1,.,CSARAGTGNQPQHF,TGCAGTGCTAGGGCCGGGACTGGCAATCAGCCCCAGCATTTT
TRBJ2-5,many,TRBV6-1,.,CASRPGEQETQYF,TGTGCCAGCAGGCCCGGGGAGCAGGAGACCCAGTACTTC
TRBJ1-1,.,TRBV9,TRBD1,CASSVQDRPTEAFF,TGTGCCAGCAGCGTCCAGGACAGGCCCACTGAAGCTTTCTTT
TRBJ1-2,many,TRBV6-2/TRBV6-3,.,CASSYSSRATGYTF,TGTGCCAGCAGTTACTCGTCAAGGGCTACTGGCTACACCTTC
TRBJ2-7,many,TRBV6-1,.,CASSQIPTSPSYEQYF,TGTGCCAGCAGCCAAATTCCTACTAGTCCCTCCTACGAGCAGTACTTC
TRBJ2-4,few,TRBV15,.,CATSRGYLGKNIQYF,TGTGCCACCAGCAGAGGGTACTTGGGAAAAAACATTCAGTACTTC
TRBJ1-1,few,TRBV2,.,CASSAPHTGFGTEAFF,TGTGCCAGCAGTGCTCCGCACACAGGGTTCGGCACTGAAGCTTTCTTT
TRBJ2-2,few,TRBV6-1,.,CASSEDGVLDTGELFF,TGTGCCAGCAGTGAGGATGGGGTTTTGGACACCGGGGAGCTGTTTTTT
TRBJ2-7,many,TRBV12-3/TRBV12-4,TRBD1,CASSPSTGGYEQYF,TGTGCCAGCAGTCCCTCGACAGGGGGCTACGAGCAGTACTTC
TRBJ2-5,.,TRBV5-1,.,CASSLEFVGGAQETQYF,TGCGCCAGCAGCTTGGAATTTGTGGGCGGAGCCCAAGAGACCCAGTACTTC
TRBJ1-2,few,TRBV5-1,.,CASSLEVGSNYGYTF,TGCGCCAGCAGCTTAGAAGTTGGCAGTAACTATGGCTACACCTTC
TRBJ2-1,.,TRBV27,.,CASSLTPRGLEQFF,TGTGCCAGCAGTTTAACCCCCAGAGGGCTCGAGCAGTTCTTC
TRBJ2-7,many,TRBV7-9,TRBD2,CASAGTSGSNEQYF,TGTGCCAGCGCGGGGACTAGCGGGAGTAACGAGCAGTACTTC
TRBJ2-1,.,TRBV11-2,.,CASTEGYNEQFF,TGTGCCTCAACTGAGGGCTACAATGAGCAGTTCTTC
TRBJ2-1,many,TRBV11-1,.,CASSSPDIDPRSSYNEQFF,TGTGCCAGCAGCTCCCCCGACATTGACCCAAGGAGCTCCTACAATGAGCAGTTCTTC
TRBJ2-3,.,TRBV5-6,.,CASSALEDTQYF,TGTGCCAGCAGCGCCCTAGAAGATACGCAGTATTTT
TRBJ2-4,few,TRBV5-4,TRBD1,CASSARGQGNRNIQYF,TGTGCCAGCAGCGCGAGAGGACAGGGGAATCGGAACATTCAGTACTTC
TRBJ2-1,.,TRBV27,.,CASSSTGSPGNEQFF,TGTGCCAGCAGTTCTACCGGTTCGCCGGGGAATGAGCAGTTCTTC
TRBJ2-7,.,TRBV6-5,.,CASSYAPGLDSYEQYF,TGTGCCAGCAGTTACGCCCCGGGACTCGATTCCTACGAGCAGTACTTC